This TCR beta chain was found in a study of graft-versus-host responses after intestinal transplantation. Study overall: In this cohort, recipients had multivisceral, liver-intestinal, or isolated intestinal transplants.

As for this clone: Its target is unknown.

The V gene's germline CDR1 is SQVTM and CDR2 ANQGSEA. The trim removed 7 bases at V and 4 bases at J, leaving 5 bases unmatched. The CDR3 length is 12 residues. The study, taken as a whole, reports: GvH clones turned up in recipient marrow; some had shown up first in ileum or blood.

Method: immunoSEQ multiplex PCR; TCRdb's copy keeps in-frame clones and lacks some. The sample lists fewer than 45,000 clones, around 96% occurring once. Specimen: PBMCs, collected 16 days after intestinal transplant. The chain couples TRBV29-1 to TRBJ2-3; the match to TRBD1 covers 7 bases. The TCR comes from a human patient who received an intestinal transplant, so some T cells may come from the graft donor. This chain's CDR3 is CSGEQGSDTQYF. In DNA form, the CDR3 reads TGCAGCGGGGAACAGGGGTCAGATACGCAGTATTTT.